A single T cell receptor (beta chain) is shown here with its context. The length of the CDR3 is 17 residues. Germline V gene data show CDR1 as LGHNT and CDR2 as FRNRAP. V lost 6 bases, J lost 4 bases, and 17 bases stayed unmatched. These data are taken from a study of lymphopenia after photon versus proton radiotherapy. TCRdb's copy holds only in-frame clones and misses some; the assay was immunoSEQ multiplex PCR. The sample has around 160,000 clones, approximately 90% seen once. This specimen was peripheral blood, taken from a patient treated with photon-based radiotherapy. This sequence joins TRBV12-5 and TRBJ2-7; the match to TRBD1 covers 8 bases. This receptor was taken from a man aged 50-59 years with gastric cancer. The CDR3, as DNA: TGTGCTAGTGGAAATCAGGACAGGGCCAGGGTTAGGTACGAGCAGTACTTC. Translating it yields CASGNQDRARVRYEQYF. Complete variable domain (other parts from reference TRBV12-5 and TRBJ2-7): DARVTQTPRHKVTEMGQEVTMRCQPILGHNTVFWYRQTMMQGLELLAYFRNRAPLDDSGMPKDRFSAEMPDATLATLKIQPSEPRDSAVYFCASGNQDRARVRYEQYFGPGTRLTVT.